These 23 T cell receptor beta chains were all obtained from the same sample, sequenced in a study of control samples from healthy donors and cancer patients. Data came from immunoSEQ multiplex PCR; TCRdb stores just in-frame clones and leaves some out. The table has about 170,000 clones, 70% to 90% seen once. The sample taken for sequencing was blood. The source is a man aged 25 to 40 in good health.

The genes are TRBV27 and TRBJ2-1; 8 bases line up with TRBD2. V lost 6 bases to trimming and J lost 10 bases; unmatched junction nucleotides: 11. The germline V gene has CDR1 MNHEY and CDR2 SMNVEV (reference sequence). The CDR3 loop spans 14 amino acids. The DNA of the CDR3 is TGTGCCAGCAGACAACCGGGGGGGCCATGGGAGCAGTTCTTC. Amino acid sequence: CASRQPGGPWEQFF.

The gene calls are TRBV29-1 and TRBJ2-5; D gene unclear. Germline CDR1 and CDR2: SQVTM and ANQGSEA. This CDR3 contains 11 residues. Trimming took 4 bases from V and 2 from J, leaving 5 bases between them. CDR3 sequence (DNA): TGCAGCGTTGGTAATCAAGAGACCCAGTACTTC. This encodes CSVGNQETQYF.

This sequence joins TRBV19 and TRBJ2-7, with D tentatively TRBD2 (5 bases). Germline V gives CDR1 LNHDA, CDR2 SQIVND (reference sequence). There are 14 residues in the CDR3. The V end lost 6 bases, the J end lost 5 bases, and 17 bases lay between the germline ends. The CDR3 DNA reads TGTGCCAGTAGCCCCCAAAACGGGATCAACGAGCAGTACTTC. Protein sequence: CASSPQNGINEQYF.

The V gene is TRBV6-4, the J gene TRBJ2-3; D unclear. Germline V CDR1 and CDR2: MRHNA, SNTAGT. V was trimmed by 4 bases and J by 0 bases, leaving 11 bases between them. The CDR3 spans 15 residues. CDR3 DNA: TGTGCCAGCAGTGTCGACCCAGGAAGCACAGATACGCAGTATTTT. Encoded protein: CASSVDPGSTDTQYF.

V usage is TRBV2 and J usage is TRBJ1-4; TRBD1 aligns across 8 bases. Germline-derived CDR1 and CDR2 are SNHLY and FYNNEI. CDR3 length: 14 amino acids. The ends lost 5 bases at V and 8 bases at J; junction bases unmatched: 7. For the CDR3, the DNA is TGTGCCAGCAGTTACAGGGGGGTTGGAGAAAAACTGTTTTTT. It specifies CASSYRGVGEKLFF.

This clone has just a few counts. This chain connects TRBV9 to TRBJ1-1; unclear D gene. V was trimmed by 3 bases and J by 0 bases, leaving 6 bases between them. The germline CDR1 and CDR2 sequences are SGDLS and YYNGEE. This CDR3 comprises 13 residues. The CDR3 region is CASSATVNTEAFF. CDR3 DNA: TGTGCCAGCAGCGCGACGGTGAACACTGAAGCTTTCTTT.

The chain's CDR3 is CASSFGRRTPVETQYF. For the CDR3, the DNA is TGCGCCAGCAGCTTTGGCCGGCGGACTCCCGTAGAGACCCAGTACTTC. The chain has TRBV5-1 and TRBJ2-5, with D possibly being TRBD2 (5 bases). Trimming removed 2 bases from V and 4 bases from J, with 18 bases in between. This CDR3 spans 16 amino acids. Germline V lookup: CDR1 SGHRS, CDR2 YFSETQ. The full variable domain, completed using reference TRBV5-1 and TRBJ2-5, is KAGVTQTPRYLIKTRGQQVTLSCSPISGHRSVSWYQQTPGQGLQFLFEYFSETQRNKGNFPGRFSGRQFSNSRSEMNVSTLELGDSALYLCASSFGRRTPVETQYFGPGTRLLVL.

The chain is built from TRBV19 and TRBJ1-6, with 10 bases aligning to TRBD1. Germline V gene data show CDR1 as LNHDA and CDR2 as SQIVND (reference sequence). Losses at the gene ends were 10 bases for V and 7 bases for J; bases not matched to a gene: 7. This CDR3 has 14 residues. As DNA, the CDR3 is TGTGCCACCCGCCGGGACAGGGGCAATTCACCCCTCCACTTT. This gives the protein CATRRDRGNSPLHF.

J is TRBJ2-1 and V is TRBV5-4; 9 nucleotides line up with TRBD2. Unmatched junction bases numbered 6, after V lost 0 bases and J lost 8 bases. Germline V gives CDR1 SGHNT, CDR2 YYREEE (reference sequence). This CDR3 has 15 residues. Here the CDR3 DNA reads TGTGCCAGCAGCTTGGGGTTAGCGGGAGTTTATGAGCAGTTCTTC. Translation gives CASSLGLAGVYEQFF.

This rearrangement joins TRBV4-1 to TRBJ2-2; D is perhaps TRBD1 (6 bases). CDR1 is MGHRA and CDR2 is YSYEKL in the germline V gene. V lost 8 bases and J lost 5, with 21 bases in between. The CDR3 contains 16 residues. The CDR3 sequence: CASHSSGTGKTGELFF. The CDR3 DNA reads as TGCGCCAGCCACAGCAGCGGAACAGGGAAGACCGGGGAGCTGTTTTTT.

The chain carries TRBV6-6 and TRBJ2-3, with 9 bases lining up with TRBD2. Trimming at V came to 8 bases and at J to 3 bases, leaving 3 bases not matched to a gene. Germline lookup yields CDR1 MNHNY and CDR2 SVGAGI (reference sequence). The CDR3 is 13 amino acids. The CDR3 DNA reads as TGTGCCAGCGGAGCGGGAGGTACAGATACGCAGTATTTT. Amino acids: CASGAGGTDTQYF.

This chain connects TRBV5-4 to TRBJ1-2; the match to TRBD1 covers 8 bases. The V and J ends lost 4 bases and 9 bases, in that order; junction bases with no gene match: 11. Per the germline V gene, CDR1 is SGHNT and CDR2 is YYREEE (reference sequence). This CDR3 has 14 residues. Here the CDR3 DNA reads TGTGCCAGCAGCGCTTGGGACAGGATGATGAGCTACACCTTC. Translating gives CASSAWDRMMSYTF.

The CDR3 protein is CASSSRTGARAKNIQYF. The CDR3 nucleotides are TGTGCCAGCAGCTCCCGGACAGGGGCTAGGGCCAAAAACATTCAGTACTTC. V usage is TRBV7-2 and J usage is TRBJ2-4; TRBD1 agrees at 9 bases. This CDR3 spans 17 amino acids. Losses at the gene ends were 4 bases for V and 1 base for J; bases not matched to a gene: 8. Per the germline V gene, CDR1 is SGHTA and CDR2 is FQGNSA.

CDR3 in DNA: TGCGCCAGCAGCTTGGGTGGGAGCACCTACAATGAGCAGTTCTTC. This sequence encodes CASSLGGSTYNEQFF. The chain employs TRBV5-1 and TRBJ2-1, with D possibly being TRBD2 (5 bases). Germline assignment: CDR1 SGHRS and CDR2 YFSETQ. The CDR3 loop spans 15 amino acids. Between the trimmed V and J ends, which lost 0 bases and 2 bases, there was a span of 9 bases.

The chain links TRBV27 to TRBJ1-2; D not resolved. Germline V gene sequence: CDR1 MNHEY, CDR2 SMNVEV (reference sequence). The CDR3 loop spans 12 amino acids. V lost 5 bases, J lost 0 bases, and 4 bases lay in between. The CDR3 loop is CASSQTNYGYTF. The CDR3 DNA reads as TGTGCCAGCAGTCAGACTAACTATGGCTACACCTTC.

This clone was counted a single time. This chain uses TRBV6-1 with TRBJ1-2, with D possibly matching TRBD1 (5 bases). The V end was cut by 0 bases, the J end by 14 bases, with 13 bases between. The germline gives CDR1 MNHNS, CDR2 SASEGT. This CDR3 is 12 amino acids long. This chain's CDR3 is CASSEAFRAGTF. As DNA, the CDR3 is TGTGCCAGCAGTGAAGCCTTCAGGGCCGGAACCTTC.

This clone was detected only once. The V gene is TRBV19, the J gene TRBJ1-4, with D possibly being TRBD1 (5 bases). V was trimmed by 4 bases and J by 6 bases, leaving 18 bases between them. Germline CDR1 is LNHDA and CDR2 is SQIVND (reference sequence). The CDR3 is 16 residues long. The CDR3 here is CASSTLARQSHEKLFF. The CDR3 nucleotides are TGTGCCAGTAGTACGCTGGCCCGACAGAGCCATGAAAAACTGTTTTTT.

The chain carries TRBV5-1 and TRBJ2-2; D may match TRBD1 or TRBD2 (5 bases each). Germline CDR1 reads SGHRS; CDR2 reads YFSETQ. V gave up 4 bases and J gave up 1 base, with 11 bases separating them. The CDR3 runs to 15 residues. The CDR3 reads CASSPGRLNTGELFF. CDR3 sequence (DNA): TGCGCCAGCAGCCCGGGACGGTTGAACACCGGGGAGCTGTTTTTT.

The chain has TRBV2 and TRBJ1-5, with D possibly being TRBD1 (5 bases). CDR3 size: 14 residues. Trimming took off 4 bases at V and 2 bases at J, with 9 bases between the two ends. CDR1 is SNHLY and CDR2 is FYNNEI in the germline V gene. The DNA of the CDR3 is TGTGCCAGCAGTGTACAACAGGGCAATCAGCCCCAGCATTTT. Translated: CASSVQQGNQPQHF.

J is TRBJ2-1 and V is TRBV27, with TRBD2 identical over 8 bases. Germline loops: CDR1 MNHEY, CDR2 SMNVEV (reference sequence). The V segment lost 3 bases and the J segment 4 bases; nucleotides outside the gene matches: 8. CDR3 length: 16 residues. Here the CDR3 DNA reads TGTGCCAGCAGTTTCCACTCAAGCGGGGGATACAATGAGCAGTTCTTC. Translated, it gives CASSFHSSGGYNEQFF.

The V and J genes are TRBV6-2 or TRBV6-3 and TRBJ2-4, with 9 bases matching TRBD1. Trimming took 6 bases from V and 0 from J; bases not matched to a gene: 15. CDR1 and CDR2 (germline): MNHEY, SVGEGT. This CDR3 contains 19 residues. CDR3 nucleotide sequence: TGTGCCAGCAGCCTCGCCGGGACAGGGTCGGATGTAGCCAAAAACATTCAGTACTTC. Translated, it gives CASSLAGTGSDVAKNIQYF.

The chain links TRBV7-9 to TRBJ2-1, with 8 bases aligning to TRBD2. There are 18 residues in the CDR3. V lost 3 bases, J lost 0 bases, and 10 bases stayed unmatched. CDR1 SEHNR and CDR2 FQNEAQ come from the germline V gene (reference sequence). CDR3 coding DNA: TGTGCCAGCAGCTTCGGCCCCACTAGCGGTAGCTCCTACAATGAGCAGTTCTTC. It yields the protein CASSFGPTSGSSYNEQFF.

This clone came up once. The rearrangement joins TRBV4-1 to TRBJ2-7; a possible D gene is TRBD1 (5 bases). The CDR3 is made up of 15 amino acids. Trimming pared 4 bases from V and 7 bases from J, leaving 20 bases between. CDR1 and CDR2 (germline): MGHRA, YSYEKL. CDR3 in amino acids: CASSPLQGLSSEQYF. The CDR3 nucleotides are TGCGCCAGCAGCCCTCTCCAGGGCCTGAGTAGTGAGCAGTACTTC.